This entry lists 20 T cell receptor beta chains sequenced from one sample in a study of early T cells in non-severe SARS-CoV-2 infection. MiXCR was run by TCRdb on the 5' RACE reads, yielding one entry per CDR3 protein. The table lists fewer than 110,000 distinct CDR3 sequences, around 10% of them singletons. Sequenced material: whole blood. The receptors shown here come from an adult who was a healthcare worker with PCR-confirmed SARS-CoV-2 infection or an uninfected control (not recorded which).

The V gene is TRBV12-3 or TRBV12-4, the J gene TRBJ2-1; D might be TRBD2 (6 bases). The CDR3 is 16 amino acids. Trimming cost V 6 bases and J 2 bases, with 17 bases left between them. Here the CDR3 reads CASSPPGERAYNEQFF. The CDR3 DNA is TGTGCCAGCAGCCCCCCGGGAGAACGGGCCTACAATGAGCAGTTCTTC.

The V and J genes are TRBV10-1 and TRBJ1-2; a possible D gene is TRBD1 (6 bases). Trimming removed 4 bases from V and 8 bases from J, with 17 bases in between. Germline lookup yields CDR1 WNHNN and CDR2 SYGVQD (reference sequence). This CDR3 region has 14 residues. In DNA, the CDR3 is TGCGCCAGCAGTGCAGACCGGGGGCTAGGAGGCTACACCTTC. Amino acids: CASSADRGLGGYTF.

The table lists this clonotype with many counts. The chain uses TRBV6-6 and TRBJ1-4; a possible D gene is TRBD1 (5 bases). This CDR3 is built from 12 residues. Trimming shortened V by 8 bases and J by 8 bases, and 12 bases separated the two germline ends. Germline-derived CDR1 and CDR2 are MNHNY and SVGAGI (reference sequence). CDR3 bases: TGTGCCAGCGGTGGGGGAGGAGAAAAACTGTTTTTT. The encoded protein is CASGGGGEKLFF.

The chain employs TRBV7-2 and TRBJ1-5; no clear D. CDR3 length: 13 residues. CDR1 is SGHTA, CDR2 FQGNSA, per germline. V gave up 5 bases and J gave up 5 bases, with 10 bases separating them. Here the CDR3 DNA reads TGTGCCAGCAGCCCGGACCTTCATCAGCCCCAGCATTTT. Translating it yields CASSPDLHQPQHF.

This clonotype was detected a few times. The CDR3 region has the DNA TGCAGTGCTAGCCCCGGGGAGCTGTTTTTT. Translated, it gives CSASPGELFF. This chain uses TRBV20-1 with TRBJ2-2; D gene ambiguous. CDR3 length equals 10 residues. Germline V gives CDR1 DFQATT, CDR2 SNEGSKA (reference sequence). V lost 3 bases and J lost 6, with 2 bases in between.

This clonotype showed up many times. The chain has TRBV29-1 and TRBJ1-5; D is uncertain. This CDR3 is built from 12 residues. The V and J ends lost 6 bases and 3 bases respectively, with 9 bases between them. The V gene's germline CDR1 is SQVTM and CDR2 ANQGSEA. The DNA for the CDR3 is TGCAGCGTAGGACGGCCCAATCAGCCCCAGCATTTT. Protein: CSVGRPNQPQHF.

The chain uses TRBV24-1 and TRBJ2-7; the D gene is possibly TRBD1 (6 bases). CDR1 and CDR2 (germline): KGHDR, SFDVKD. The CDR3 sequence is 16 residues long. The V and J ends lost 1 base and 2 bases respectively, with 14 bases between them. The CDR3 here is CATSDLPNRDAYEQYF. CDR3 nucleotides: TGTGCCACCAGTGATTTACCCAACAGGGACGCCTACGAGCAGTACTTC.

CDR3 DNA sequence: TGTGCCAGCAGCTCCAACAGGGTGTTAAATGCTAGAAACACAGATACGCAGTATTTT. Amino acids: CASSSNRVLNARNTDTQYF. The gene calls are TRBV7-9 and TRBJ2-3; D may be TRBD1 (6 bases). CDR3 size: 19 residues. V dropped 4 bases and J dropped 2 bases, with 25 bases sitting between them. Looked up from germline, CDR1 is SEHNR and CDR2 is FQNEAQ (reference sequence).

This clonotype was recorded a few times. The chain combines TRBV28 with TRBJ2-7; 9 bases match TRBD1. V dropped 4 bases and J dropped 4; count of bases not matched to a gene: 8. Germline loops: CDR1 MDHEN, CDR2 SYDVKM. The CDR3 is 15 residues long. The CDR3 loop reads CASSSPDRGRYEQYF. The DNA of the CDR3 is TGTGCCAGCAGTTCCCCGGACAGGGGAAGGTACGAGCAGTACTTC. Looking up the rest from reference TRBV28 and TRBJ2-7 gives the full variable domain: DVKVTQSSRYLVKRTGEKVFLECVQDMDHENMFWYRQDPGLGLRLIYFSYDVKMKEKGDIPEGYSVSREKKERFSLILESASTNQTSMYLCASSSPDRGRYEQYFGPGTRLTVT.

This clonotype was recorded at least ten times. The chain links TRBV2 to TRBJ1-2; D is unclear. This CDR3 has 11 amino acids. The V gene's germline CDR1 is SNHLY and CDR2 FYNNEI. The V end lost 2 bases, the J end lost 8 bases, and 6 bases lay between the germline ends. The CDR3 nucleotides are TGTGCCAGCAGTGAATACGAAGGCTACACCTTC. As protein: CASSEYEGYTF. Combining the CDR3 with reference TRBV2 and TRBJ1-2 gives the whole variable domain EPEVTQTPSHQVTQMGQEVILRCVPISNHLYFYWYRQILGQKVEFLVSFYNNEISEKSEIFDDQFSVERPDGSNFTLKIRSTKLEDSAMYFCASSEYEGYTFGSGTRLTVV.

The chain links TRBV6-6 to TRBJ2-7; 8 bases are shared with TRBD1. The CDR3 sequence is 14 residues long. Losses at the gene ends were 5 bases for V and 3 bases for J; bases not matched to a gene: 6. Germline CDR1 is MNHNY and CDR2 is SVGAGI (reference sequence). The CDR3 bases are TGTGCCAGCAGTACGGGACAGGACCTCTACGAGCAGTACTTC. Its protein product is CASSTGQDLYEQYF.

This clonotype was detected a few times. The chain's CDR3 is CASSNPRGTYSSEQFF. The DNA of the CDR3 is TGTGCCAGCAGTAATCCTCGGGGCACCTATTCCAGTGAGCAGTTCTTC. The chain uses TRBV6-2 or TRBV6-3 and TRBJ2-1, with D perhaps being TRBD1 or TRBD2 (5 bases each). The ends were cut back, 5 bases at V and 9 bases at J, with 23 bases in the middle. This CDR3 region has 16 residues. Germline V CDR1 and CDR2: MNHEY, SVGEGT.

This clonotype has a handful of counts. The chain links TRBV3-1 to TRBJ2-3; TRBD2 aligns across 8 bases. The junction had 1 base not matched to a gene; V was cut back by 5 bases and J by 3 bases. This CDR3 is 13 amino acids long. Germline V lookup: CDR1 LGHDT, CDR2 YNNKEL (reference sequence). CDR3 DNA: TGTGCCAGCAGCGCTAGCGGGACAGATACGCAGTATTTT. Translated, it gives CASSASGTDTQYF.

The sample holds many counts of this clonotype. V is TRBV20-1 and J is TRBJ2-1, with D perhaps matching TRBD1 or TRBD2 (5 bases each). From germline, CDR1 is DFQATT and CDR2 SNEGSKA (reference sequence). V was trimmed by 3 bases and J by 9 bases, leaving 24 bases between them. The CDR3 runs to 16 residues. CDR3 residues: CSASRVAGPVTSEQFF. The CDR3 DNA reads as TGCAGTGCTAGCAGGGTGGCGGGCCCAGTAACCAGTGAGCAGTTCTTC.

This clonotype was detected many times. This rearrangement joins TRBV2 to TRBJ1-6, with TRBD1 as a possible D gene (6 bases). Germline-derived CDR1 and CDR2 are SNHLY and FYNNEI. This CDR3 comprises 14 residues. Deletions cut 5 bases from V and 5 bases from J, with 10 bases between. This CDR3 is CASSQGQNNSPLHF. The CDR3 nucleotides are TGTGCCAGCAGTCAAGGACAGAATAATTCACCCCTCCACTTT.

V gene TRBV9 combines with J gene TRBJ2-5; 9 nucleotides match TRBD1. The CDR3 totals 12 residues. After removal of 7 bases from V and 5 bases from J, the junction contained 3 bases not matched to a gene. Germline V CDR1 and CDR2: SGDLS, YYNGEE. The CDR3, as DNA: TGTGCCAGCGGACAGGGGCAGGAGACCCAGTACTTC. This translates into CASGQGQETQYF.

This clonotype was recorded at least ten times. The chain couples TRBV28 to TRBJ2-1, with 9 bases fitting TRBD2. V gave up 5 bases and J gave up 6 bases; unmatched junction bases: 5. The CDR3 covers 14 residues. Looked up from germline, CDR1 is MDHEN and CDR2 is SYDVKM. For the CDR3, the DNA is TGTGCCAGCAGTCTAGCGGGGTTTATCAATGAGCAGTTCTTC. Translated: CASSLAGFINEQFF.

As to this clonotype: One base away lies a much larger clone, so this may be a sequencing read error. The chain couples TRBV18 to TRBJ1-6; the match to TRBD1 covers 9 bases. The CDR3 runs to 14 residues. The V gene's germline CDR1 is KGHSH and CDR2 LQKENI. CDR3 nucleotide sequence: TGTGCCAGCTCACCCCGGGACAGGGACTCACCCCTCTACTTT. It specifies CASSPRDRDSPLYF. Full variable domain (remainder filled in from reference TRBV18 and TRBJ1-6): NAGVMQNPRHLVRRRGQEARLRCSPMKGHSHVYWYRQLPEEGLKFMVYLQKENIIDESGMPKERFSAEFPKEGPSILRIQQVVRGDSAAYFCASSPRDRDSPLYFGNGTRLTVT.

This chain connects TRBV19 to TRBJ1-5; D perhaps matches TRBD1 (6 bases). CDR1 and CDR2 from the germline V gene are LNHDA and SQIVND (reference sequence). Trimming removed 7 bases from V and 4 bases from J, with 14 bases in between. The CDR3 is 14 amino acids. This CDR3 reads CASTGGRRNQPQHF. DNA for the CDR3: TGTGCCAGTACGGGGGGGCGCAGGAATCAGCCCCAGCATTTT.

This clonotype was seen a handful of times. V is TRBV27 and J is TRBJ2-3; TRBD1 agrees at 7 bases. Germline V CDR1 and CDR2: MNHEY, SMNVEV (reference sequence). With 6 bases clipped from V and 4 bases from J, the junction kept 10 bases outside the gene matches. The CDR3 is made up of 15 amino acids. The DNA for the CDR3 is TGTGCCAGCAGCCTACGGGACAGTCGGGCAGATACGCAGTATTTT. As protein: CASSLRDSRADTQYF.